The entry that follows covers one TCR beta chain sequence. These data come from a study of blood T cell repertoires in COVID-19. Germline values: CDR1 GTSNPN, CDR2 SVGIG (reference sequence). The V end was cut by 3 bases, the J end by 0 bases, with 6 bases between. This CDR3 is built from 13 residues. The assay was immunoSEQ multiplex PCR, and TCRdb's table has in-frame clones only and misses some. The repertoire includes fewer than 300,000 clones, more than 75% of them detected once, and around 15% sits in the top ten. Residents of about two dozen US areas, aged about 18 to 100 years, made up the participants.

The V call is TRBV30, the J call TRBJ1-5; no reliable D call. This clonotype was obtained from a man younger than 35 who had recovered from COVID-19. The sequencing input was PBMCs or T cells enriched from blood (not recorded which). The CDR3 sequence: CAWSASSNQPQHF. For the CDR3, the DNA is TGTGCCTGGAGCGCGAGTAGCAATCAGCCCCAGCATTTT.